One and the same sample provided the 21 T cell receptor beta chains below, sequenced in a study of identifying expanded T cells in peripheral blood (dated by TCRdb to about 2019). To prepare the library, the immunoSEQ multiplex PCR assay was applied. Entries here come from immuneACCESS through TCRdb and include only in-frame sequences with V and J called. Some clones fail to appear in such tables; in the studies checked, an unresolved V gene covers under half of the shortfall, and the cause of the remainder is unknown. The sample table shows 55,000 to 75,000 clones, and approximately 89% are seen once. Around 4.8% of the sample is held by the ten biggest clonotypes. Sequencing used blood. These receptors all come from a person between 18 and 75 years old in good health.

This chain connects TRBV6-4 to TRBJ2-1; TRBD1 or TRBD2 may be the D gene (6 bases each). The length of the CDR3 is 15 residues. The germline V gene encodes CDR1 MRHNA and CDR2 SNTAGT. Trimming pared 10 bases from V and 1 base from J, leaving 17 bases between. The CDR3 protein is CATQSEGGSYNEQFF. CDR3 in DNA: TGTGCCACCCAGAGTGAAGGGGGGTCCTACAATGAGCAGTTCTTC.

The chain uses TRBV2 and TRBJ2-5; TRBD1 matches at 7 bases. V trimming: 1 base; J trimming: 4 bases; junction bases outside the gene matches: 6. This CDR3 is built from 15 residues. Germline V gene sequence: CDR1 SNHLY, CDR2 FYNNEI. CDR3 loop: CASSEGDSEGETQYF. The CDR3 region has the DNA TGTGCCAGCAGTGAAGGGGACAGCGAGGGAGAGACCCAGTACTTC.

This clone occurred once. The chain recombines TRBV5-1 with TRBJ1-2, with unresolved D. Deletions cut 4 bases from V and 3 bases from J, with 13 bases between. Germline CDR1 SGHRS, CDR2 YFSETQ. CDR3 size: 14 residues. CDR3 sequence reads: CASSLDSADYGYTF. Here the CDR3 DNA reads TGCGCCAGCAGCCTGGACTCGGCTGACTATGGCTACACCTTC.

J is TRBJ2-7 and V is TRBV27; 9 nucleotides agree with TRBD1. Germline-derived CDR1 and CDR2 are MNHEY and SMNVEV (reference sequence). The J segment lost 5 bases and the V segment lost 3 bases, leaving 5 bases of the junction unmatched. The CDR3 length is 14 residues. The CDR3 nucleotides are TGTGCCAGCAGTTTTGGGGACAGGGCCGACGAGCAGTACTTC. It yields the protein CASSFGDRADEQYF.

This chain links TRBV13 with TRBJ2-1; weak D call: TRBD1 (6 bases). The germline V gene encodes CDR1 PRHDT and CDR2 FYEKMQ (reference sequence). The germline V and J ends were trimmed by 1 base and 5 bases, with 9 bases remaining between them. The CDR3 runs to 14 residues. CDR3 DNA: TGTGCCAGCAGCTTAGTGGACAGAAACAATGAGCAGTTCTTC. Its translation: CASSLVDRNNEQFF. The entire variable domain, with the rest obtained from reference TRBV13 and TRBJ2-1, is as follows: AAGVIQSPRHLIKEKRETATLKCYPIPRHDTVYWYQQGPGQDPQFLISFYEKMQSDKGSIPDRFSAQQFSDYHSELNMSSLELGDSALYFCASSLVDRNNEQFFGPGTRLTVL.

The V and J genes are TRBV5-1 and TRBJ1-2; 7 nucleotides line up with TRBD1. CDR3 size: 14 residues. Germline assignment: CDR1 SGHRS and CDR2 YFSETQ. Losses at the gene ends were 4 bases for V and 3 bases for J; bases not matched to a gene: 6. The CDR3 sequence is CASSGTTGHYGYTF. The CDR3 DNA sequence: TGCGCCAGCAGCGGAACGACAGGGCACTATGGCTACACCTTC.

The chain links TRBV7-9 to TRBJ2-5; 7 positions agree with TRBD2. CDR1 and CDR2 from the germline V gene are SEHNR and FQNEAQ (reference sequence). V gave up 2 bases and J gave up 2 bases; unmatched junction bases: 5. The CDR3 extends over 15 amino acids. The CDR3 sequence: CASSLPSAGQETQYF. CDR3 DNA sequence: TGTGCCAGCAGCTTACCCTCAGCGGGGCAAGAGACCCAGTACTTC.

This clone was seen once. The chain has TRBV7-9 and TRBJ2-5; unclear D gene. The CDR3 sequence is 12 residues long. The germline CDR1 and CDR2 sequences are SEHNR and FQNEAQ (reference sequence). Between the trimmed V and J ends, which lost 6 bases and 5 bases, there was a span of 10 bases. The CDR3 loop reads CASRGVVETQYF. In DNA form, the CDR3 reads TGTGCCAGCAGAGGAGTAGTCGAGACCCAGTACTTC.

This clone has only one observation. The chain joins TRBV5-1 to TRBJ2-1; D is unclear. The germline V gene encodes CDR1 SGHRS and CDR2 YFSETQ. Trimming removed 3 bases at V and 13 bases at J, with 2 bases between. The CDR3 runs to 8 residues. CDR3 bases: TGCGCCAGCAGCTCTCAGTTCTTC. The encoded protein is CASSSQFF.

The chain recombines TRBV7-8 with TRBJ1-5; D is unresolved. CDR1 is SGHVS and CDR2 is FQNEAQ in the germline V gene. There are 15 residues in the CDR3. With 1 base removed from V and 3 bases from J, the gap between germline ends came to 10 bases. CDR3 in DNA: TGTGCCAGCAGCTTAGGCAGTCAGTACAATCAGCCCCAGCATTTT. Translation gives CASSLGSQYNQPQHF.

The genes are TRBV7-3 and TRBJ2-5; D is unclear. Trimming removed 8 bases from V and 9 bases from J, with 7 bases in between. CDR3 length: 9 amino acids. CDR1 SGHTA and CDR2 FQGTGA come from the germline V gene. CDR3 amino acids: CASDRAQYF. In DNA, the CDR3 is TGTGCCAGCGATAGGGCCCAGTACTTC. The whole variable domain, remainder taken from reference TRBV7-3 and TRBJ2-5, is GAGVSQTPSNKVTEKGKYVELRCDPISGHTALYWYRQSLGQGPEFLIYFQGTGAADDSGLPNDRFFAVRPEGSVSTLKIQRTERGDSAVYLCASDRAQYFGPGTRLLVL.

This chain links TRBV6-5 with TRBJ1-1; D is perhaps TRBD1 (5 bases). Germline V gene data show CDR1 as MNHEY and CDR2 as SVGAGI. The CDR3 is made up of 12 amino acids. Trimming cost V 6 bases and J 4 bases, with 9 bases left between them. CDR3 sequence reads: CASRGEITEAFF. In DNA form, the CDR3 reads TGTGCCAGCAGAGGGGAGATCACTGAAGCTTTCTTT.

The CDR3 bases are TGTGCCATCAGTGAGTCTTCACAGGGGGGAGGCTATGGCTACACCTTC. It codes for CAISESSQGGGYGYTF. The chain carries TRBV10-3 and TRBJ1-2, with TRBD1 matching 8 bases. The length of the CDR3 is 16 residues. The ends lost 0 bases at V and 4 bases at J; junction bases unmatched: 7. Germline CDR1 reads ENHRY; CDR2 reads SYGVKD.

This sequence joins TRBV4-1 and TRBJ1-2; D might be TRBD1 (5 bases). The CDR3 is made up of 17 amino acids. Germline lookup yields CDR1 MGHRA and CDR2 YSYEKL. V shed 0 bases and J shed 4 bases, with 18 bases lying between them. The CDR3 loop reads CASSQDQAHGTVYGYTF. The CDR3 region has the DNA TGCGCCAGCAGCCAAGACCAAGCCCATGGGACGGTCTATGGCTACACCTTC.

The chain couples TRBV27 to TRBJ2-1; 9 positions match TRBD2. CDR1 is MNHEY and CDR2 is SMNVEV in the germline V gene (reference sequence). There are 14 residues in the CDR3. V trimming: 8 bases; J trimming: 2 bases; junction bases outside the gene matches: 4. The CDR3 DNA follows: TGTGCCAGCTGGCGGGGGGGGGCCTACAATGAGCAGTTCTTC. Translation gives CASWRGGAYNEQFF.

This clone was observed a handful of times. The V gene is TRBV28, the J gene TRBJ1-3, with 7 bases matching TRBD1. This CDR3 has 13 amino acids. CDR1 is MDHEN and CDR2 is SYDVKM in the germline V gene. V was clipped by 5 bases and J by 8 bases; unmatched bases: 6. The CDR3 DNA follows: TGTGCCAGCAGTGGGACAGTTAGGGACACCATATATTTT. Translated: CASSGTVRDTIYF.

The chain couples TRBV30 to TRBJ1-2; D possibly corresponds to TRBD1 (5 bases). Trimming removed 0 bases from V and 5 bases from J, with 13 bases in between. Germline loops: CDR1 GTSNPN, CDR2 SVGIG (reference sequence). CDR3 length: 14 residues. CDR3 coding DNA: TGTGCCTGGAGTGTAAGGGGCAGGCGATATGGCTACACCTTC. Its translation: CAWSVRGRRYGYTF.

J is TRBJ1-1 and V is TRBV29-1, with no clear D. Germline CDR1 SQVTM, CDR2 ANQGSEA. Trimming cost V 1 base and J 4 bases, with 13 bases left between them. This CDR3 is built from 14 residues. The CDR3 DNA reads as TGCAGCGTTGAAGCGGTTCTTGTGGGCACTGAAGCTTTCTTT. This codes for CSVEAVLVGTEAFF.

The chain links TRBV6-5 to TRBJ1-2, with D unresolved. This CDR3 has 12 residues. Germline V lookup: CDR1 MNHEY, CDR2 SVGAGI. V lost 2 bases, J lost 10 bases, and 11 bases lay in between. The CDR3 sequence: CASSYVGSDYTF. CDR3 nucleotide sequence: TGTGCCAGCAGTTACGTTGGGAGTGACTACACCTTC.

The CDR3 nucleotides are TGTGCCAGCAGTCCCGGGACATGGGAGACCCAGTACTTC. Translated: CASSPGTWETQYF. V gene TRBV6-6 combines with J gene TRBJ2-5; maybe TRBD1 (6 bases). The CDR3 is 13 amino acids. Germline lookup yields CDR1 MNHNY and CDR2 SVGAGI (reference sequence). V lost 5 bases and J lost 5, with 12 bases in between.

V gene TRBV30 combines with J gene TRBJ2-7; 8 nucleotides agree with TRBD2. In germline, CDR1 is GTSNPN, CDR2 SVGIG (reference sequence). V trimming: 3 bases; J trimming: 5 bases; junction bases outside the gene matches: 12. This CDR3 is built from 15 residues. This chain's CDR3 is CAWSREGGSRHEQYF. The DNA for the CDR3 is TGTGCCTGGAGCCGGGAGGGAGGCTCCCGCCACGAGCAGTACTTC.